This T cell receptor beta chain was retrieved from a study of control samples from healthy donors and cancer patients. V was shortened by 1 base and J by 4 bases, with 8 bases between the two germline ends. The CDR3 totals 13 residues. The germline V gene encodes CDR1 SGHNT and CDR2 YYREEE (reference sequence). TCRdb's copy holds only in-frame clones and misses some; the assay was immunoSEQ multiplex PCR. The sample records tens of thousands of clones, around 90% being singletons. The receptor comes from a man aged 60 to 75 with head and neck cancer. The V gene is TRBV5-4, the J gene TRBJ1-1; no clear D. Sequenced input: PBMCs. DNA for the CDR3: TGTGCCAGCAGCTTGCTGGGCCCCACTGAAGCTTTCTTT. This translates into CASSLLGPTEAFF.